Following are 20 T cell receptor beta chains from one sample sequenced in a study of T cells and Merkel cell carcinoma outcomes. Profiling relied on immunoSEQ multiplex PCR, and the TCRdb table lists in-frame clones only, not all of them. The table shows about 9,200 clones, with around four fifths occurring only once. The material sequenced was tumor tissue from Merkel cell carcinoma. Receptors originate from a human donor with Merkel cell carcinoma.

The gene calls are TRBV6-6 and TRBJ1-5, with no clear D. Germline V CDR1 and CDR2: MNHNY, SVGAGI (reference sequence). The CDR3 runs to 15 residues. Trimming left V 0 bases short and J 6 bases short, with 12 bases between. The CDR3: CASSYSNEKGQPQHF. CDR3 coding DNA: TGTGCCAGCAGTTACTCGAACGAGAAGGGTCAGCCCCAGCATTTT.

The V call is TRBV11-2, the J call TRBJ2-7, with D perhaps matching TRBD2 (5 bases). Looked up from germline, CDR1 is SGHAT and CDR2 is FQNNGV. V was pared by 5 bases and J by 7 bases, with 24 bases between. The CDR3 extends over 16 amino acids. CDR3: CASSPEPSPALGEQYF. As DNA, the CDR3 is TGTGCCAGCAGCCCGGAGCCCAGTCCAGCACTAGGGGAGCAGTACTTC.

The chain uses TRBV27 and TRBJ1-2, with TRBD1 as a possible D gene (5 bases). Per germline, CDR1 MNHEY and CDR2 SMNVEV (reference sequence). V was shortened by 6 bases and J by 0 bases, with 17 bases between the two germline ends. The CDR3 runs to 16 residues. The CDR3 DNA sequence: TGTGCCAGCAGCCCAAGGAGGCAGGGAGCTAACTATGGCTACACCTTC. Translating gives CASSPRRQGANYGYTF.

This clone was counted between two and nine times. The chain carries TRBV27 and TRBJ1-6; D not resolved. With 5 bases removed from V and 8 bases from J, the gap between germline ends came to 7 bases. CDR1 and CDR2 from the germline V gene are MNHEY and SMNVEV (reference sequence). CDR3 length equals 12 residues. CDR3 sequence reads: CASSRLYSPLHF. CDR3 bases: TGTGCCAGCAGTCGGCTCTATTCACCCCTCCACTTT.

The chain couples TRBV7-2 to TRBJ1-2; D gene uncertain. The CDR3 contains 13 residues. Germline CDR1 SGHTA, CDR2 FQGNSA. Trimming stripped 2 bases from V and 7 bases from J, with 11 bases between. The CDR3 sequence: CASSLKGTAGYTF. CDR3 DNA: TGTGCCAGCAGCTTAAAAGGAACAGCTGGCTACACCTTC.

The rearrangement links TRBV2 to TRBJ2-7; maybe TRBD1 (5 bases). The V end was cut by 4 bases, the J end by 0 bases, with 10 bases between. Germline V gene lookup returns CDR1 SNHLY and CDR2 FYNNEI. The CDR3 sequence is 14 residues long. CDR3 loop: CASSVQGTSYEQYF. CDR3 in DNA: TGTGCCAGCAGTGTGCAGGGAACCTCCTACGAGCAGTACTTC.

Turning to this clone: At one boundary the junction diverges from the germline segment, which might be a read error. This chain joins TRBV18 and TRBJ1-6, with a weak D call TRBD1 (5 bases). The CDR3 covers 18 residues. In germline, CDR1 is KGHSH, CDR2 LQKENI. CDR3 in DNA: TGTGCCAGCTCACTTGCGGCCCAGGGAAGCTCCTATAATTCACTCCTCCACTTT. Amino acids: CASSLAAQGSSYNSLLHF.

This chain joins TRBV6-1 and TRBJ1-1; D remains ambiguous. Trimming removed 5 bases at V and 6 bases at J, with 10 bases between. CDR1 and CDR2 (germline): MNHNS, SASEGT. CDR3 size: 12 residues. The CDR3 reads CASSRVNAEAFF. Here the CDR3 DNA reads TGTGCCAGCAGTCGCGTCAACGCTGAAGCTTTCTTT.

The chain employs TRBV29-1 and TRBJ2-2; D not certain. CDR3 length: 11 residues. Germline V CDR1 and CDR2: SQVTM, ANQGSEA. Trimming cost V 8 bases and J 4 bases, with 8 bases left between them. CDR3 nucleotides: TGCAGCCCCACCGGCACCGGGGAGCTGTTTTTT. This translates into CSPTGTGELFF.

The rearrangement uses TRBV5-1 and TRBJ1-1, with no clear D. The CDR3 covers 14 residues. Germline CDR1 SGHRS, CDR2 YFSETQ. Trimming shortened V by 0 bases and J by 1 base, and 7 bases separated the two germline ends. The CDR3 DNA sequence: TGCGCCAGCAGCTTGGAAGGGTCGAACACTGAAGCTTTCTTT. This gives the protein CASSLEGSNTEAFF.

This clone was observed a handful of times. The J gene is TRBJ2-2, the V gene TRBV10-3; 9 bases match TRBD1. Germline V gene lookup returns CDR1 ENHRY and CDR2 SYGVKD. V was pared by 6 bases and J by 6 bases, with 8 bases of the junction left unmatched. There are 15 residues in the CDR3. In DNA, the CDR3 is TGTGCCATCAGCTGGACAGGGGATGATGCCGGGGAGCTGTTTTTT. Protein product: CAISWTGDDAGELFF.

This clone was observed once. V usage is TRBV7-2 and J usage is TRBJ2-5; no clear D gene. This CDR3 has 15 residues. Germline V gene lookup returns CDR1 SGHTA and CDR2 FQGNSA. V was trimmed by 1 base and J by 1 base, leaving 10 bases between them. CDR3 sequence: CASSLGWQIQETQYF. In nucleotides, the CDR3 is TGTGCCAGCAGCTTAGGCTGGCAGATCCAAGAGACCCAGTACTTC.

The chain uses TRBV6-5 and TRBJ1-6; 7 bases are shared with TRBD1. Per germline, CDR1 MNHEY and CDR2 SVGAGI. The CDR3 spans 16 residues. V shed 4 bases and J 9 bases; nucleotides not matched to a gene: 12. The CDR3 bases are TGTGCCAGCAGTTCCCCCGACAGGGAGGTTCGTTCACCCCTCCACTTT. This codes for CASSSPDREVRSPLHF.

The genes are TRBV9 and TRBJ2-3, with 7 bases lining up with TRBD2. CDR3 length equals 13 residues. V lost 0 bases to trimming and J lost 6 bases; unmatched junction nucleotides: 1. Per the germline V gene, CDR1 is SGDLS and CDR2 is YYNGEE. The CDR3 DNA reads TGTGCCAGCAGCGTAGATAGCGGGGATACGCAGTATTTT. This sequence encodes CASSVDSGDTQYF.

The chain employs TRBV5-1 and TRBJ1-6, with a tentative D call TRBD1 (5 bases). This CDR3 is 15 amino acids long. V lost 4 bases to trimming and J lost 10 bases, with 18 bases between them. Germline lookup yields CDR1 SGHRS and CDR2 YFSETQ. The CDR3 protein is CASSDGRGSRSPLHF. The CDR3 nucleotides are TGCGCCAGCAGCGACGGACGGGGGTCAAGGTCACCCCTCCACTTT.

The chain employs TRBV7-2 and TRBJ1-3; no definite D call. Germline V CDR1 and CDR2: SGHTA, FQGNSA. The CDR3 spans 16 residues. V lost 1 base to trimming and J lost 0 bases, with 10 bases between them. The CDR3 region is CASSLDGPSSGNTIYF. CDR3 in DNA: TGTGCCAGCAGCTTAGATGGCCCCAGCTCTGGAAACACCATATATTTT.

This chain joins TRBV5-1 and TRBJ2-4; D may match TRBD1 or TRBD2 (5 bases each). Deletions cut 6 bases from V and 7 bases from J, with 17 bases between. Germline V gives CDR1 SGHRS, CDR2 YFSETQ. The CDR3 runs 14 residues. Here the CDR3 DNA reads TGCGCCAGCAACGTTATTACCGGGACGAACATTCAGTACTTC. It is translated as CASNVITGTNIQYF.

The chain couples TRBV6-5 to TRBJ1-2; the D gene is possibly TRBD1 (6 bases). Germline V gene lookup returns CDR1 MNHEY and CDR2 SVGAGI. Trimming cost V 5 bases and J 8 bases, with 12 bases left between them. The CDR3 contains 12 residues. Here the CDR3 reads CASSTQGDGYTF. CDR3 nucleotides: TGTGCCAGCAGTACACAGGGTGACGGCTACACCTTC.

This clone was found once. J is TRBJ1-2 and V is TRBV5-4; D is unclear. This CDR3 is built from 14 residues. Germline CDR1 is SGHNT and CDR2 is YYREEE (reference sequence). The ends were cut back, 2 bases at V and 6 bases at J, with 14 bases in the middle. The chain's CDR3 is CASSLSDIPHGYTF. The CDR3 nucleotides read TGTGCCAGCAGCTTATCCGATATCCCACATGGCTACACCTTC.

The chain employs TRBV25-1 and TRBJ2-5; D is unresolved. Trimming pared 1 base from V and 1 base from J, leaving 7 bases between. The germline V gene has CDR1 MGHDK and CDR2 SYGVNS. CDR3 length: 14 residues. The CDR3 spells CASSELNFQETQYF. In DNA form, the CDR3 reads TGTGCCAGCAGTGAATTAAACTTCCAAGAGACCCAGTACTTC.